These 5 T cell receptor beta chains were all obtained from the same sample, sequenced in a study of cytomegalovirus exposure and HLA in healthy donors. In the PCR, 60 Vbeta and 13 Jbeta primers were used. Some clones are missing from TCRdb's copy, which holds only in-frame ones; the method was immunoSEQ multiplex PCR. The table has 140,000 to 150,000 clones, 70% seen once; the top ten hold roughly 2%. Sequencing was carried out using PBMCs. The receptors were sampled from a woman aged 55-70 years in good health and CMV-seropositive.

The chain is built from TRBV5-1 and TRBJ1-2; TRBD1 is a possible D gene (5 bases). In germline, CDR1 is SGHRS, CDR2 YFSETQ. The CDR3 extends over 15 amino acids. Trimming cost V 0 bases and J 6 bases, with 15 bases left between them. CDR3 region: CASSLGQYPTNGYTF. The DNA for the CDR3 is TGCGCCAGCAGCTTGGGACAGTACCCCACAAATGGCTACACCTTC. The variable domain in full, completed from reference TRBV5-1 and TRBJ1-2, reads KAGVTQTPRYLIKTRGQQVTLSCSPISGHRSVSWYQQTPGQGLQFLFEYFSETQRNKGNFPGRFSGRQFSNSRSEMNVSTLELGDSALYLCASSLGQYPTNGYTFGSGTRLTVV.

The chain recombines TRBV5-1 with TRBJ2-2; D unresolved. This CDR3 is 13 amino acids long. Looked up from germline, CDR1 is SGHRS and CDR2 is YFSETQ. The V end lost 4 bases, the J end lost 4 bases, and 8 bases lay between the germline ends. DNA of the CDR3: TGCGCCAGCAGCCCGCTGGCCACCGGGGAGCTGTTTTTT. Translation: CASSPLATGELFF.

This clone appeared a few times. CDR3 protein: CASSYERLAPKGYEQYF. Here the CDR3 DNA reads TGTGCCAGCAGCTACGAAAGACTAGCCCCTAAGGGATACGAGCAGTACTTC. The chain is built from TRBV5-6 and TRBJ2-7; 7 bases are shared with TRBD2. CDR1 is SGHDT, CDR2 YYEEEE, per germline. The junction had 16 bases not matched to a gene; V was cut back by 3 bases and J by 4 bases. There are 17 residues in the CDR3.

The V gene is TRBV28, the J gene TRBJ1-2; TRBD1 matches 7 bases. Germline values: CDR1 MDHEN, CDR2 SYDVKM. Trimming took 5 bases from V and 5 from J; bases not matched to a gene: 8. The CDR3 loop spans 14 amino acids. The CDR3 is CASSPRQGRYGYTF. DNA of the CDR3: TGTGCCAGCAGTCCTCGACAGGGAAGATATGGCTACACCTTC.

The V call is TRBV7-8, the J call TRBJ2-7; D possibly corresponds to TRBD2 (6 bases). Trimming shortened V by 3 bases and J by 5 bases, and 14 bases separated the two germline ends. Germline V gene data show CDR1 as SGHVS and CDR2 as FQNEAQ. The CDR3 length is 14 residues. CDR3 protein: CASSFSGGPNEQYF. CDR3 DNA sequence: TGTGCCAGCAGCTTTAGCGGAGGGCCCAACGAGCAGTACTTC.